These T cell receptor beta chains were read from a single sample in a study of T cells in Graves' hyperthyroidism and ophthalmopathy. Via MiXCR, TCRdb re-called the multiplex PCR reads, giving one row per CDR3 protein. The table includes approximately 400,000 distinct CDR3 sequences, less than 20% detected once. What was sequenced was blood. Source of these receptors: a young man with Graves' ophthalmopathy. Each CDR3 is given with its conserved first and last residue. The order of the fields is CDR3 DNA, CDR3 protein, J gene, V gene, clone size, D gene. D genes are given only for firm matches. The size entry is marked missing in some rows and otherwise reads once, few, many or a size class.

cdr3_nt: TGTGCCAGCAGATTACAACTAGCGGGGGCCTACAATGAGCAGTTCTTC
cdr3_aa: CASRLQLAGAYNEQFF
j_call: TRBJ2-1
v_call: TRBV6-1
clone_size: -
d_call: TRBD2

cdr3_nt: TGTGCCAGCTCACCACGTACAGGGCCCTATGGCTACACCTTC
cdr3_aa: CASSPRTGPYGYTF
j_call: TRBJ1-2
v_call: TRBV18
clone_size: -
d_call: -

cdr3_nt: TGCGCCAGCAGTGATAAGGGGTGGATTCTCACCGGGGAGCTGTTTTTT
cdr3_aa: CASSDKGWILTGELFF
j_call: TRBJ2-2
v_call: TRBV10-2
clone_size: few
d_call: -

cdr3_nt: TGTGCCATCAGTGGACAGGGTTTTTCTGAAGCTTTCTTT
cdr3_aa: CAISGQGFSEAFF
j_call: TRBJ1-1
v_call: TRBV10-3
clone_size: many
d_call: TRBD1

cdr3_nt: TGTGCCAGCAGCTTAGAGAACAGGATAGCCTCTGGGGCCAACGTCCTGACTTTC
cdr3_aa: CASSLENRIASGANVLTF
j_call: TRBJ2-6
v_call: TRBV7-3
clone_size: many
d_call: -

cdr3_nt: TGCGCCAGCAGCGGAACCTCGACAGGGGTGGAGGAGACCCAGTACTTC
cdr3_aa: CASSGTSTGVEETQYF
j_call: TRBJ2-5
v_call: TRBV5-1
clone_size: -
d_call: TRBD1

cdr3_nt: TGTGCCAGCAGCGGGAGACAGGGGGTGTTTCACGAGCAGTACTTC
cdr3_aa: CASSGRQGVFHEQYF
j_call: TRBJ2-7
v_call: TRBV11-2
clone_size: -
d_call: TRBD1

cdr3_nt: TGTGCCAGCAGTTCCAGGGGGCTGGACACTGAAGCTTTCTTT
cdr3_aa: CASSSRGLDTEAFF
j_call: TRBJ1-1
v_call: TRBV6-2/TRBV6-3
clone_size: many
d_call: TRBD1

cdr3_nt: TGCAGTGCTAGATTTTACGGGAGACAGATGGAGACCCAGTACTTC
cdr3_aa: CSARFYGRQMETQYF
j_call: TRBJ2-5
v_call: TRBV20-1
clone_size: -
d_call: -

cdr3_nt: TGTGCCAGCAGCAAAATAGGGACAGGGAAAGACTATGGCTACACCTTC
cdr3_aa: CASSKIGTGKDYGYTF
j_call: TRBJ1-2
v_call: TRBV5-4
clone_size: -
d_call: TRBD1

cdr3_nt: TGCGCCAGCAGCTCTTTGACAGGGGGCTACGAGCAGTACTTC
cdr3_aa: CASSSLTGGYEQYF
j_call: TRBJ2-7
v_call: TRBV5-1
clone_size: many
d_call: TRBD1

cdr3_nt: TGTGCCAGCAGTTTGTACGCGGTCTACGAGCAGTACTTC
cdr3_aa: CASSLYAVYEQYF
j_call: TRBJ2-7
v_call: TRBV28
clone_size: many
d_call: -

cdr3_nt: TGTGCCAGCAGCTTCGCGTCCGAAGCTTTCTTT
cdr3_aa: CASSFASEAFF
j_call: TRBJ1-1
v_call: TRBV11-2
clone_size: many
d_call: -

cdr3_nt: TGCAGCGTGGTCGGGACAGCCGATACGCAGTATTTT
cdr3_aa: CSVVGTADTQYF
j_call: TRBJ2-3
v_call: TRBV29-1
clone_size: few
d_call: TRBD1

cdr3_nt: TGTGCCATCAGTGATAGCTCAGGAACTAATGAAAAACTGTTTTTT
cdr3_aa: CAISDSSGTNEKLFF
j_call: TRBJ1-4
v_call: TRBV10-3
clone_size: many
d_call: -

cdr3_nt: TGTGCCAGCAGCCCCCGGGGGGGCGGGGGGGCCGCAGATACGCAGTATTTT
cdr3_aa: CASSPRGGGGAADTQYF
j_call: TRBJ2-3
v_call: TRBV9
clone_size: few
d_call: TRBD2

cdr3_nt: TGTGCCAGCAGCCAATCTAGCGGCCCCTCCAATGAGCAGTTCTTC
cdr3_aa: CASSQSSGPSNEQFF
j_call: TRBJ2-1
v_call: TRBV4-2
clone_size: many
d_call: TRBD2

cdr3_nt: TGTGCCAGCAGTGACTCGAATAACAATGAGCAGTTCTTC
cdr3_aa: CASSDSNNNEQFF
j_call: TRBJ2-1
v_call: TRBV6-4
clone_size: -
d_call: -

cdr3_nt: TGCGCCAGCAGCCAAGGCGCGGGTAACGAGCAGTACTTC
cdr3_aa: CASSQGAGNEQYF
j_call: TRBJ2-7
v_call: TRBV4-1
clone_size: few
d_call: -

cdr3_nt: TGCAGTGCTAGAGATAGAACGGAGGGCAAAAACATTCAGTACTTC
cdr3_aa: CSARDRTEGKNIQYF
j_call: TRBJ2-4
v_call: TRBV20-1
clone_size: few
d_call: -

cdr3_nt: TGTGCCACCAGTGATGATGACTATGGCTACACCTTC
cdr3_aa: CATSDDDYGYTF
j_call: TRBJ1-2
v_call: TRBV24-1
clone_size: many
d_call: -

cdr3_nt: TGCAGTGCTAGTAAAGGGGGGAATCAGCCCCAGCATTTT
cdr3_aa: CSASKGGNQPQHF
j_call: TRBJ1-5
v_call: TRBV20-1
clone_size: few
d_call: -

cdr3_nt: TGCGCCAGCACCCTTAGCGGGGGGGCCGACGGGGAGCTGTTTTTT
cdr3_aa: CASTLSGGADGELFF
j_call: TRBJ2-2
v_call: TRBV4-1
clone_size: -
d_call: TRBD2

cdr3_nt: TGTGCCAGCAGTTACTCCCGTGGGGGCCCCAGCTCTGGAAACACCATATATTTT
cdr3_aa: CASSYSRGGPSSGNTIYF
j_call: TRBJ1-3
v_call: TRBV6-6
clone_size: few
d_call: -

cdr3_nt: TGCGCCAGCAGCTCGGGCGACGCAAACAATGAGCAGTTCTTC
cdr3_aa: CASSSGDANNEQFF
j_call: TRBJ2-1
v_call: TRBV5-1
clone_size: -
d_call: -

cdr3_nt: TGTGCCAGCAGCTTACTACATGGCACCTACGAGCAGTACTTC
cdr3_aa: CASSLLHGTYEQYF
j_call: TRBJ2-7
v_call: TRBV7-3
clone_size: -
d_call: -

cdr3_nt: TGTGCCAGCTCACCAGTCAGGGCCGGGGAGACCCAGTACTTC
cdr3_aa: CASSPVRAGETQYF
j_call: TRBJ2-5
v_call: TRBV18
clone_size: many
d_call: -

cdr3_nt: TGTGCCAGCAGCCCTGGGACAGGGCTGGAGAACACTGAAGCTTTCTTT
cdr3_aa: CASSPGTGLENTEAFF
j_call: TRBJ1-1
v_call: TRBV11-3
clone_size: many
d_call: TRBD1

cdr3_nt: TGTGCCAGCATACTCGGGACAGGGGATGGCTACACCTTC
cdr3_aa: CASILGTGDGYTF
j_call: TRBJ1-2
v_call: TRBV19
clone_size: -
d_call: TRBD1

cdr3_nt: TGTGCCAGCGGGGTAGCTCCGGGACCAAACAATGAGCAGTTCTTC
cdr3_aa: CASGVAPGPNNEQFF
j_call: TRBJ2-1
v_call: TRBV6-1
clone_size: -
d_call: -

cdr3_nt: TGTGCCAGCAGCCCTACCAGCACAGATACGCAGTATTTT
cdr3_aa: CASSPTSTDTQYF
j_call: TRBJ2-3
v_call: TRBV11-2
clone_size: many
d_call: -

cdr3_nt: TGTGCCAGCAGCTTGAGCGACCACCCCGGGGCCAACGTCCTGACTTTC
cdr3_aa: CASSLSDHPGANVLTF
j_call: TRBJ2-6
v_call: TRBV7-2
clone_size: many
d_call: -

cdr3_nt: TGTGCCAGCAGCTTCGGCAGACGCTCCTACGAGCAGTACTTC
cdr3_aa: CASSFGRRSYEQYF
j_call: TRBJ2-7
v_call: TRBV7-9
clone_size: many
d_call: -

cdr3_nt: TGTGCCAGCAGTGCCGAGGGGTGGACTGAAGCTTTCTTT
cdr3_aa: CASSAEGWTEAFF
j_call: TRBJ1-1
v_call: TRBV6-2/TRBV6-3
clone_size: -
d_call: -

cdr3_nt: TGTGCCAGCAGCCGGGGACAGGGCCGAGAAGAGACCCAGTACTTC
cdr3_aa: CASSRGQGREETQYF
j_call: TRBJ2-5
v_call: TRBV7-8
clone_size: few
d_call: TRBD1

cdr3_nt: TGTGCCAGCAGTGGAGGGACAGCGAACACTGAAGCTTTCTTT
cdr3_aa: CASSGGTANTEAFF
j_call: TRBJ1-1
v_call: TRBV2
clone_size: many
d_call: TRBD1

cdr3_nt: TGTGCCAGCAGTTATCGGGAAAATCAGCCCCAGCATTTT
cdr3_aa: CASSYRENQPQHF
j_call: TRBJ1-5
v_call: TRBV6-2/TRBV6-3
clone_size: -
d_call: -

cdr3_nt: TGTGCCAGCAGTGATGACTGGGGCCGGGAAGAGCAGTACTTC
cdr3_aa: CASSDDWGREEQYF
j_call: TRBJ2-7
v_call: TRBV2
clone_size: -
d_call: -

cdr3_nt: TGTGCCAGCACTTCCAGGGCGGGGGGCGGGTACGAGCAGTACTTC
cdr3_aa: CASTSRAGGGYEQYF
j_call: TRBJ2-7
v_call: TRBV7-6
clone_size: few
d_call: TRBD2

cdr3_nt: TGCGCCAGCAGCTTGGGGGACAGGGGGCCTGGCTACACCTTC
cdr3_aa: CASSLGDRGPGYTF
j_call: TRBJ1-2
v_call: TRBV5-1
clone_size: -
d_call: TRBD1

cdr3_nt: TGTGCCAGCAGTGCCGGTAGCATCACAGATACGCAGTATTTT
cdr3_aa: CASSAGSITDTQYF
j_call: TRBJ2-3
v_call: TRBV2
clone_size: many
d_call: -

cdr3_nt: TGTGCCAGCAGTACCGGAGCAGGCAACTATGGCTACACCTTC
cdr3_aa: CASSTGAGNYGYTF
j_call: TRBJ1-2
v_call: TRBV6-1
clone_size: -
d_call: -

cdr3_nt: TGTGCCAGCAGCGCCCGGACCTGGCCGAACACTGAAGCTTTCTTT
cdr3_aa: CASSARTWPNTEAFF
j_call: TRBJ1-1
v_call: TRBV5-8
clone_size: -
d_call: -

cdr3_nt: TGTGCCAGCAGTCCGGACAGATTTGAAGCTTTCTTT
cdr3_aa: CASSPDRFEAFF
j_call: TRBJ1-1
v_call: TRBV6-1
clone_size: many
d_call: -

cdr3_nt: TGTGCCAGCAGGGCCTTGCTCTACGAGCAGTACTTC
cdr3_aa: CASRALLYEQYF
j_call: TRBJ2-7
v_call: TRBV2
clone_size: many
d_call: -

cdr3_nt: TGTGCCAGCAGTACTGGGACCGGGGAGCTGTTTTTT
cdr3_aa: CASSTGTGELFF
j_call: TRBJ2-2
v_call: TRBV12-3/TRBV12-4
clone_size: many
d_call: -

cdr3_nt: TGTGCCAGCAGCCAATCCGATTCCAAAAACATTCAGTACTTC
cdr3_aa: CASSQSDSKNIQYF
j_call: TRBJ2-4
v_call: TRBV3-1
clone_size: many
d_call: -

cdr3_nt: TGTGCCAGCAGACCTTTGACAGGGCTCGCTGAAGCTTTCTTT
cdr3_aa: CASRPLTGLAEAFF
j_call: TRBJ1-1
v_call: TRBV12-3/TRBV12-4
clone_size: -
d_call: TRBD1

cdr3_nt: TGTGCCAGCTCCCGGACGGATCCTCGGGATACGCAGTATTTT
cdr3_aa: CASSRTDPRDTQYF
j_call: TRBJ2-3
v_call: TRBV18
clone_size: many
d_call: -

cdr3_nt: TGTGCCAGTCGGGGAGTCCTGGAAGCTTTCTTT
cdr3_aa: CASRGVLEAFF
j_call: TRBJ1-1
v_call: TRBV19
clone_size: -
d_call: -

cdr3_nt: TGTGCCAGCAGCTTCGGGACACCCAACACCGGGGAGCTGTTTTTT
cdr3_aa: CASSFGTPNTGELFF
j_call: TRBJ2-2
v_call: TRBV7-9
clone_size: many
d_call: -

cdr3_nt: TGTGCCAGCAGCTTAGTAATAGGGAATTGGAAGAATGAGCAGTTCTTC
cdr3_aa: CASSLVIGNWKNEQFF
j_call: TRBJ2-1
v_call: TRBV11-2
clone_size: many
d_call: -

cdr3_nt: TGTGCCAGCAGGGGGACCGCCATCGAGCAGTACTTC
cdr3_aa: CASRGTAIEQYF
j_call: TRBJ2-7
v_call: TRBV3-1
clone_size: many
d_call: -